The 23 T cell receptor beta chains listed next were all sequenced from one sample in a study of T cells after yellow fever vaccination. TCRdb reanalysed the 5' RACE reads using MiXCR and keeps one entry per CDR3 protein. The sample shows 500,000 to 700,000 distinct CDR3 sequences, 15% to 20% of them seen only once. The sample here was PBMCs, taken 15 days after the yellow fever booster vaccination. The receptors here all came from a man aged 25-45 years who received the YFV17D yellow fever vaccine.

Here the CDR3 reads CAISENGRDVNEQFF. Here the CDR3 DNA reads TGTGCCATCAGTGAGAATGGCCGGGATGTCAATGAGCAGTTCTTC. The rearrangement joins TRBV10-3 to TRBJ2-1; D may be TRBD2 (5 bases). V was pared by 2 bases and J by 6 bases, with 14 bases between. Germline V gene data show CDR1 as ENHRY and CDR2 as SYGVKD. The CDR3 runs to 15 residues.

CDR3 protein: CASRLDRFNEKLFF. As DNA, the CDR3 is TGTGCCAGCCGCCTGGACAGGTTTAATGAAAAACTGTTTTTT. The chain carries TRBV27 and TRBJ1-4, with 7 bases fitting TRBD1. The ends lost 8 bases at V and 4 bases at J; junction bases unmatched: 7. Germline V CDR1 and CDR2: MNHEY, SMNVEV (reference sequence). This CDR3 spans 14 amino acids.

This sequence joins TRBV20-1 and TRBJ1-1; D uncertain. V lost 1 base, J lost 0 bases, and 12 bases lay in between. The CDR3 has 15 amino acids. The germline gives CDR1 DFQATT, CDR2 SNEGSKA (reference sequence). CDR3 in DNA: TGCAGTGCTAGAGGGGCAGGCCAGTTGAACACTGAAGCTTTCTTT. It codes for CSARGAGQLNTEAFF.

This chain links TRBV6-2 or TRBV6-3 with TRBJ2-2; 9 nucleotides align to TRBD2. Germline V gives CDR1 MNHEY, CDR2 SVGEGT. CDR3 length: 15 amino acids. V lost 4 bases, J lost 4 bases, and 4 bases stayed unmatched. DNA for the CDR3: TGTGCCAGCAGTTTAGCGGGAGTTCTCACCGGGGAGCTGTTTTTT. Translating gives CASSLAGVLTGELFF.

The rearrangement links TRBV29-1 to TRBJ1-2; D is ambiguous. Per germline, CDR1 SQVTM and CDR2 ANQGSEA. The ends were cut back, 0 bases at V and 7 bases at J, with 6 bases in the middle. CDR3 length: 11 residues. CDR3 loop: CSVEESGGYTF. DNA of the CDR3: TGCAGCGTTGAAGAGTCTGGTGGCTACACCTTC. The full variable domain, its missing parts supplied by reference TRBV29-1 and TRBJ1-2, is SAVISQKPSRDICQRGTSLTIQCQVDSQVTMMFWYRQQPGQSLTLIATANQGSEATYESGFVIDKFPISRPNLTFSTLTVSNMSPEDSSIYLCSVEESGGYTFGSGTRLTVV.

This clonotype has just a few counts. The V gene is TRBV4-3, the J gene TRBJ2-5; possible D gene TRBD2, 5 bases. The V gene lost 1 base and the J gene lost 5 bases, with 11 bases spanning the gap. The CDR3 is 14 amino acids. CDR1 and CDR2 (germline): LGHNA, YSLEER. As DNA, the CDR3 is TGCGCCAGCAGCCAAGTGTACGGGAAGGAGACCCAGTACTTC. Translating it yields CASSQVYGKETQYF.

This sequence joins TRBV20-1 and TRBJ2-7, with D possibly being TRBD1 (6 bases). Trimming left V 0 bases short and J 5 bases short, with 17 bases between. The V gene's germline CDR1 is DFQATT and CDR2 SNEGSKA (reference sequence). The CDR3 has 15 amino acids. CDR3 sequence: CSARDLTGRGNEQYF. Written as DNA, the CDR3 is TGCAGTGCTAGAGATCTTACAGGGCGTGGAAACGAGCAGTACTTC.

The chain joins TRBV20-1 to TRBJ2-1; 7 nucleotides match TRBD2. CDR3 length: 17 residues. Per germline, CDR1 DFQATT and CDR2 SNEGSKA (reference sequence). After removal of 0 bases from V and 1 base from J, the junction contained 9 bases not matched to a gene. The CDR3 DNA follows: TGCAGTGCTAGAGATCGGGGTGGAGCGGGATCCTACAATGAGCAGTTCTTC. Translation: CSARDRGGAGSYNEQFF.

This clonotype was seen only a few times. This chain's CDR3 is CASSQAGIGEQFF. The CDR3 region has the DNA TGTGCCAGCAGCCAAGCCGGGATTGGTGAGCAGTTCTTC. This rearrangement joins TRBV14 to TRBJ2-1, with D possibly matching TRBD2 (5 bases). Deletions cut 1 base from V and 9 bases from J, with 10 bases between. The CDR3 has 13 amino acids. Germline loops: CDR1 SGHDN, CDR2 FVKESK.

This rearrangement joins TRBV10-3 to TRBJ2-1; D is possibly TRBD1 (6 bases). This CDR3 is 15 amino acids long. V was shortened by 0 bases and J by 1 base, with 7 bases between the two germline ends. Germline V gene sequence: CDR1 ENHRY, CDR2 SYGVKD. CDR3 nucleotide sequence: TGTGCCATCAGTGAGTCGCAGGGGTCCTACAATGAGCAGTTCTTC. Protein sequence: CAISESQGSYNEQFF.

The genes are TRBV12-3 or TRBV12-4 and TRBJ1-5; a possible D gene is TRBD1 (6 bases). Trimming pared 4 bases from V and 7 bases from J, leaving 8 bases between. The CDR3 covers 12 residues. The CDR3 sequence is CASSWGQQPQHF. CDR3 sequence (DNA): TGTGCCAGCAGTTGGGGACAACAGCCCCAGCATTTT.

The gene calls are TRBV18 and TRBJ1-1; the D is unclear. Germline V lookup: CDR1 KGHSH, CDR2 LQKENI. The CDR3 contains 13 residues. V lost 7 bases, J lost 1 base, and 10 bases lay in between. The CDR3, as DNA: TGTGCCAGCTTGTCCGGCCAGAACACTGAAGCTTTCTTT. It codes for CASLSGQNTEAFF.

The chain joins TRBV30 to TRBJ2-7; weak D call: TRBD2 (7 bases). V lost 2 bases and J 6 bases, leaving 14 bases between the germline ends. This CDR3 region has 13 residues. Germline V gene sequence: CDR1 GTSNPN, CDR2 SVGIG (reference sequence). In DNA form, the CDR3 reads TGTGCCTGGAGTCTAGGGGGGGGTTCCGAGCAGTACTTC. Its translation is CAWSLGGGSEQYF.

This chain uses TRBV10-3 with TRBJ2-2; no firm D call. V was trimmed by 3 bases and J by 0 bases, leaving 11 bases between them. The germline CDR1 and CDR2 sequences are ENHRY and SYGVKD. CDR3 length: 16 residues. CDR3 residues: CAISEASNANTGELFF. In nucleotides, the CDR3 is TGTGCCATCAGTGAAGCATCCAACGCGAACACCGGGGAGCTGTTTTTT.

The CDR3 bases are TGCAGTGCACCTGGACTAGGTGACGAGCAGTACTTC. It encodes CSAPGLGDEQYF. The chain has TRBV20-1 and TRBJ2-7; the match to TRBD2 covers 7 bases. V shed 6 bases and J 5 bases; nucleotides not matched to a gene: 7. Germline loops: CDR1 DFQATT, CDR2 SNEGSKA (reference sequence). This CDR3 contains 12 residues.

The genes are TRBV10-3 and TRBJ2-1, with 11 positions matching TRBD1. Germline-derived CDR1 and CDR2 are ENHRY and SYGVKD. V was clipped by 4 bases and J by 6 bases; unmatched bases: 14. The CDR3 contains 18 residues. The CDR3 DNA reads TGTGCCATCAGTGCCTCTCCCGGGACAGGGGGTTTCTCCAATGAGCAGTTCTTC. Translation: CAISASPGTGGFSNEQFF.

This clonotype was recorded a few times. The genes are TRBV3-1 and TRBJ1-1; D call uncertain. V lost 2 bases to trimming and J lost 2 bases, with 6 bases between them. This CDR3 is built from 13 residues. Germline values: CDR1 LGHDT, CDR2 YNNKEL (reference sequence). CDR3 DNA sequence: TGTGCCAGCAGCCAATTGGACAACACTGAAGCTTTCTTT. Protein: CASSQLDNTEAFF. The full variable domain, its missing parts supplied by reference TRBV3-1 and TRBJ1-1, is DTAVSQTPKYLVTQMGNDKSIKCEQNLGHDTMYWYKQDSKKFLKIMFSYNNKELIINETVPNRFSPKSPDKAHLNLHINSLELGDSAVYFCASSQLDNTEAFFGQGTRLTVV.

This clonotype was picked up a small number of times. This chain uses TRBV12-3 or TRBV12-4 with TRBJ2-1, with D unclear. The CDR3 has 13 amino acids. V was clipped by 6 bases and J by 4 bases, with 10 bases between them. The DNA for the CDR3 is TGTGCCAGCAGCCCACGGCGGTACAATGAGCAGTTCTTC. Its translation: CASSPRRYNEQFF.

This clonotype was detected only a few times. The CDR3 spells CASSLGISTDTQYF. The CDR3 region has the DNA TGCGCCAGCAGCCTGGGCATTAGCACAGATACGCAGTATTTT. The chain recombines TRBV5-1 with TRBJ2-3; no clear D gene. The V end lost 4 bases, the J end lost 0 bases, and 9 bases lay between the germline ends. CDR3 length: 14 amino acids. Germline V gene lookup returns CDR1 SGHRS and CDR2 YFSETQ.

The chain employs TRBV9 and TRBJ2-2; weak D call: TRBD2 (6 bases). V was trimmed by 4 bases and J by 4 bases, leaving 14 bases between them. Germline values: CDR1 SGDLS, CDR2 YYNGEE. The CDR3 has 15 amino acids. CDR3 amino acids: CASSPPGTLTGELFF. The CDR3 bases are TGTGCCAGCAGCCCACCCGGGACTCTCACCGGGGAGCTGTTTTTT.

The chain couples TRBV12-3 or TRBV12-4 to TRBJ1-5, with TRBD1 as a possible D gene (5 bases). With 4 bases removed from V and 7 bases from J, the gap between germline ends came to 11 bases. This CDR3 contains 13 residues. CDR3 sequence: CASSSGGRQPQHF. CDR3 DNA sequence: TGTGCCAGCAGTTCCGGGGGTCGCCAGCCCCAGCATTTT.

This clonotype was counted only a few times. V gene TRBV12-3 or TRBV12-4 combines with J gene TRBJ2-1; D is perhaps TRBD1 (6 bases). With 6 bases removed from V and 5 bases from J, the gap between germline ends came to 14 bases. CDR3 length equals 14 residues. CDR3 residues: CASRGLDSHNEQFF. The CDR3 DNA follows: TGTGCCAGCAGGGGCTTGGACAGCCACAATGAGCAGTTCTTC.

This clonotype occurred a few times. This chain links TRBV7-6 with TRBJ2-7; D not certain. CDR3 length: 14 amino acids. The V gene lost 5 bases and the J gene lost 7 bases, with 18 bases spanning the gap. CDR1 is SGHVS, CDR2 FNYEAQ, per germline. The CDR3 DNA sequence: TGTGCCAGCAGCCCAGAGGTGGGCCCTCGAGAGCAGTACTTC. This codes for CASSPEVGPREQYF.